This T cell receptor (beta chain) derives from a study of blood T cell repertoires in COVID-19. Study-wide context: In each case, the material was cDNA or gDNA derived from T cells, B-cell-depleted T cells, or PBMCs.

This clone was observed once. Clones were read by immunoSEQ multiplex PCR, and TCRdb kept only the in-frame ones, dropping some. The sample gives 310,000 or so clones, approximately 88% of which show up once; roughly a tenth is in the top ten. The CDR3 is 15 residues long. The germline CDR1 and CDR2 sequences are KGHSH and LQKENI. The V gene end was trimmed by 4 bases and the J gene end by 0 bases; junction bases not matched to a gene: 4. The material sequenced was peripheral blood. The rearrangement uses TRBV18 and TRBJ2-3; 7 bases agree with TRBD2. The sequence was collected from a man younger than 45 with COVID-19, enrolled during active disease. The CDR3 loop is CASSHPSGSTDTQYF. The CDR3 DNA sequence: TGTGCCAGCTCACACCCTAGCGGAAGCACAGATACGCAGTATTTT.